This T cell receptor (beta chain) is from a study of T cell repertoires in cytomegalovirus infection. Study summary: Alongside well-studied HLA-B-restricted CMV epitopes, recently identified HLA-C-restricted CMV epitopes were also used. Both CMV infection and a matching HLA type were indicated by public TCR beta signatures.

TCRdb re-analysed the reads in MiXCR, keeping a single row per CDR3 protein. The repertoire holds about 60,000 distinct CDR3 sequences, roughly 21% seen once, with 65% to 75% in the top ten. The CDR3 loop spans 15 amino acids. CDR1 is SGHVS and CDR2 is FNYEAQ in the germline V gene. With V trimmed by 2 bases and J by 4 bases, 5 bases remained unmatched. This clonotype was detected only a few times. Its antigen is currently unknown. Study-wide results and caveats: What dominated the ex vivo response were HLA-C-restricted CMV-specific TCR beta clonotypes.

The source is a human donor in good health (CMV status not recorded). Some clones in this sample may be carry-over from other donors' samples. The genes are TRBV7-6 and TRBJ2-1; the match to TRBD1 covers 7 bases. Sequencing was performed on CD8+ T cells from cultured PBMCs, taken from culture after CMV antigen stimulation. CDR3 protein: CASSLLSTGYNEQFF. The CDR3 DNA is TGTGCCAGCAGCTTATTATCGACAGGGTACAATGAGCAGTTCTTC.